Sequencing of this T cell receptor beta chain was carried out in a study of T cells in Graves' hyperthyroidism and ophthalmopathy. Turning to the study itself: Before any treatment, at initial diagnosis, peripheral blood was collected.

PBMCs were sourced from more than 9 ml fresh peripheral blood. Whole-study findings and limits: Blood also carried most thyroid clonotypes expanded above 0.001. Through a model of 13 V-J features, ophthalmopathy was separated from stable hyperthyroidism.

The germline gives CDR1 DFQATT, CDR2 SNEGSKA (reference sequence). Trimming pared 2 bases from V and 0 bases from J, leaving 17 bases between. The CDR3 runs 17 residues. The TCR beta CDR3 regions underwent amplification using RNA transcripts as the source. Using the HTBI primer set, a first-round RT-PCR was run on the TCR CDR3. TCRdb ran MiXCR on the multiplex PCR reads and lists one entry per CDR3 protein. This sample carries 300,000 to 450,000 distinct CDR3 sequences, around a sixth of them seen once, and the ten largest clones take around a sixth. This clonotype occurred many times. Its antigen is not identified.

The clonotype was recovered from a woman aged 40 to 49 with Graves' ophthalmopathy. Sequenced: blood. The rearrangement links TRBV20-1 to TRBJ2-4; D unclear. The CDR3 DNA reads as TGCAGTGCTAGAACCTTAGTCATCGGTGTAGCCAAAAACATTCAGTACTTC. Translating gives CSARTLVIGVAKNIQYF.